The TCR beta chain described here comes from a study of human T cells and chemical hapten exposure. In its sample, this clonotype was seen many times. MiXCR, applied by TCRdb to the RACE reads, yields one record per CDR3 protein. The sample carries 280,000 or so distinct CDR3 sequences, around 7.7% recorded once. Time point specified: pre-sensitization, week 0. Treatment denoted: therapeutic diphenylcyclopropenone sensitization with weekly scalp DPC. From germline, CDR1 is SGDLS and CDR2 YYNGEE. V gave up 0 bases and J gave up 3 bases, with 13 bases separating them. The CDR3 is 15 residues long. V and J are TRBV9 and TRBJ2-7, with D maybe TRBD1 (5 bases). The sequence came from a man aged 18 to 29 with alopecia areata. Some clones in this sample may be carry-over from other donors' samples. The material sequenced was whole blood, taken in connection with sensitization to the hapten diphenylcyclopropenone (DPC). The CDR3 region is CASSVGYGAIYEQYF. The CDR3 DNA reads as TGTGCCAGCAGCGTAGGCTATGGGGCGATCTACGAGCAGTACTTC.